This TCR beta chain originates from a study of radiotherapy plus CTLA-4 blockade in lung cancer. Study background: Among all patients, approximately 17% showed objective responses, while about 30% had disease control. General study results and limits: Together with interferon-beta, which increased in serum after radiation, early dynamic changes in blood T cell clones were reportedly the best predictors of response. An expansion of tumor-derived TCR clones occurred in blood after radiotherapy plus ipilimumab.

Measured with immunoSEQ multiplex PCR; TCRdb has only the in-frame clones, and not every one. The table shows roughly 100,000 clones, with about 85% occurring only once. In regard to this clone: Antigen specificity is unknown.

Trimming removed 5 bases at V and 1 base at J, with 10 bases between. Germline CDR1 SGHTA, CDR2 FQGTGA. The CDR3 loop spans 14 amino acids. Focal radiation plus CTLA-4 blockade with ipilimumab was administered to patients who had chemo-refractory metastatic non-small-cell lung cancer. This TCR came from a human donor with non-small cell lung cancer that progressed on radiotherapy plus ipilimumab. Some clones in this sample may be carry-over from other donors' samples. J is TRBJ2-3 and V is TRBV7-3, with D perhaps matching TRBD2 (7 bases). Here the sequenced sample was peripheral blood, taken from a patient treated with radiotherapy plus ipilimumab. This CDR3 is CASSAGGRTDTQYF. The CDR3 nucleotides read TGTGCCAGCAGCGCCGGGGGGCGCACAGATACGCAGTATTTT.